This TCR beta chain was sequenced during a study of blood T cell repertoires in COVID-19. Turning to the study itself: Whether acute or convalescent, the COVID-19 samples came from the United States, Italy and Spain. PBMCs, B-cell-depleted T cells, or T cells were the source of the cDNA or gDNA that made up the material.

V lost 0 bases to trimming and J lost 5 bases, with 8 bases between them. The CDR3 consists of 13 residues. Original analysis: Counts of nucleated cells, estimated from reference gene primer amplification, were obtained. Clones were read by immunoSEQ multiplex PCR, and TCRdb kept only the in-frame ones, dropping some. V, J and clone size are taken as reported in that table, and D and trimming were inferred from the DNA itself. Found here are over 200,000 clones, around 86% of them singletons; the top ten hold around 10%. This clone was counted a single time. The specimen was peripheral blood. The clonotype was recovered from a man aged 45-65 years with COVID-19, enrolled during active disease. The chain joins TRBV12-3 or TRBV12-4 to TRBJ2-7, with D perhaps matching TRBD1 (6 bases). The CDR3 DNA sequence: TGTGCCAGCAGTTTAGCACAGGGCAACGAGCAGTACTTC. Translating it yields CASSLAQGNEQYF.